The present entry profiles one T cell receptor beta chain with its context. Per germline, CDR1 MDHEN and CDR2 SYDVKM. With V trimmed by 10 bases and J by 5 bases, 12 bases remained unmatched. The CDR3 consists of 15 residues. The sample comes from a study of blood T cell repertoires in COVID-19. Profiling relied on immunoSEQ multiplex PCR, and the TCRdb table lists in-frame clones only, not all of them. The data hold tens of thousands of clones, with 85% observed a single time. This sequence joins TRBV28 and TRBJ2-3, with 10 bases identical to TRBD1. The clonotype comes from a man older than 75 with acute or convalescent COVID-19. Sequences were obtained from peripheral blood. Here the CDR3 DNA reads TGTGCCACCATTCCATCGGGACAGGGGAAAGATACGCAGTATTTT. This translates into CATIPSGQGKDTQYF.